This TCR beta chain was captured in a study of blood T cells in healthy people across ages. Points from the study as a whole: Naive and antigen-experienced cells could not be conclusively compared, given unsorted PBMCs.

Healthy Caucasian individuals from Russia aged roughly 6 to 90 were enrolled as donors. From germline, CDR1 is SGHTA and CDR2 FQGNSA. The CDR3 has 14 amino acids. V dropped 5 bases and J dropped 8; count of bases not matched to a gene: 10. The use of a sample-barcoded 5' primer and a J-beta primer mix characterized a second PCR of roughly 6 to 11 cycles. TCRdb reprocessed the 5' RACE reads via MiXCR and lists one record per CDR3 protein. The sample records about 680,000 distinct CDR3 sequences, approximately 49% being singletons. This clonotype has a count of ten or more. Its antigen is not identified.

Sequenced material: blood. J is TRBJ2-7 and V is TRBV7-2; 9 nucleotides align to TRBD1. The sequence derives from a woman aged 60-70 years in good health. The CDR3 loop is CASSTGTGTPQQYF. Written as DNA, the CDR3 is TGTGCCAGCAGCACCGGGACAGGGACCCCTCAGCAGTACTTC.